This T cell receptor (beta chain) was captured in a study of blood T cell repertoires in COVID-19. The overall study: Spain, Italy and the United States supplied samples that represented acute and convalescent COVID-19. Nucleic acid was either cDNA or gDNA, and it came from T cells, B-cell-depleted T cells, or PBMCs.

Source study methods: Researchers report that nucleated cell counts were estimated from reference gene primer amplification. Libraries were prepared by immunoSEQ multiplex PCR; TCRdb keeps only in-frame clonotypes and omits some of them. For V, J and clone size, that table is used; D and trimming come from the DNA. The repertoire holds over 200,000 clones, with about 90% as singletons. There are 14 residues in the CDR3. Germline values: CDR1 SGHAT, CDR2 FQNNGV. The junction had 5 bases not matched to a gene; V was cut back by 0 bases and J by 8 bases. What was sequenced was peripheral blood. V usage is TRBV11-2 and J usage is TRBJ1-2; 8 nucleotides line up with TRBD1. This TCR derives from a man in his forties or fifties with active or convalescent COVID-19. The CDR3 sequence is CASSLDQGAGGYTF. The DNA for the CDR3 is TGTGCCAGCAGCTTAGATCAGGGGGCAGGAGGCTACACCTTC.